This T cell receptor beta chain was identified in a study of liver allograft versus peripheral blood T cells. Study at large: The authors compared T cell receptor repertoires in transplanted livers with those in the peripheral blood of recipients. Study-level findings and limits: As reported, T cell receptor repertoires inside liver allografts differed from those present in peripheral blood.

MiXCR, applied by TCRdb to the reads, yields one record per CDR3 protein. The data contain about 7,800 distinct CDR3 sequences, 17% of them singletons. Between the trimmed V and J ends, which lost 6 bases and 0 bases, there was a span of 17 bases. The CDR3 runs to 16 residues. The V gene's germline CDR1 is KGHSH and CDR2 LQKENI. By share, this clonotype counts as medium-sized. What it recognizes is unknown. This TCR was sampled from a human patient who had a liver transplant. Some T cells may be the graft donor's. This sequence joins TRBV18 and TRBJ1-1; no clear D. The CDR3 bases are TGTGCCAGCTCCATTTTACCCACAGACGTGAACACTGAAGCTTTCTTT. It is translated as CASSILPTDVNTEAFF.